The 11 T cell receptor beta chains in this list originate from one sample, sequenced in a study of cytomegalovirus exposure and HLA in healthy donors. With 60 Vbeta and 13 Jbeta primers, the PCR was carried out. Method: immunoSEQ multiplex PCR; TCRdb's copy keeps in-frame clones and lacks some. This sample's table has approximately 120,000 clones. The sequencing input was PBMCs. These receptors all come from a man aged 40-49 years in good health and CMV-seronegative.

This chain links TRBV30 with TRBJ2-5, with TRBD2 as a possible D gene (7 bases). Trimming shortened V by 2 bases and J by 5 bases, and 18 bases separated the two germline ends. The CDR3 runs to 15 residues. Germline V gene sequence: CDR1 GTSNPN, CDR2 SVGIG (reference sequence). The CDR3 DNA is TGTGCCTGGAGTCCGAGAGGGGGGGCTCGTGAGACCCAGTACTTC. Translating gives CAWSPRGGARETQYF.

The chain has TRBV30 and TRBJ2-3; the D gene is possibly TRBD1 (7 bases). V shed 5 bases and J shed 2 bases, with 17 bases lying between them. Germline V lookup: CDR1 GTSNPN, CDR2 SVGIG (reference sequence). This CDR3 is 15 amino acids long. The CDR3 spells CAWSRGGGITDTQYF. The CDR3 DNA reads as TGTGCCTGGTCGAGAGGGGGCGGGATCACAGATACGCAGTATTTT.

This chain joins TRBV7-2 and TRBJ2-7, with 8 bases identical to TRBD2. Unmatched junction bases numbered 7, after V lost 5 bases and J lost 4 bases. The CDR3 is 14 residues long. Germline assignment: CDR1 SGHTA and CDR2 FQGNSA. Here the CDR3 reads CASSGLGRAYEQYF. The CDR3 DNA reads as TGTGCCAGCAGCGGCCTCGGGAGGGCTTACGAGCAGTACTTC.

The gene calls are TRBV6-6 and TRBJ1-5; D unresolved. The CDR3 has 13 residues. Germline-derived CDR1 and CDR2 are MNHNY and SVGAGI (reference sequence). Trimming shortened V by 5 bases and J by 1 base, and 6 bases separated the two germline ends. Here the CDR3 DNA reads TGTGCCAGCAGTACAACAAGCAATCAGCCCCAGCATTTT. Translation gives CASSTTSNQPQHF.

The CDR3 DNA reads as TGTGCCAGCAGCTTACAATCCTACAATGAGCAGTTCTTC. Protein sequence: CASSLQSYNEQFF. The genes are TRBV7-2 and TRBJ2-1, with D unresolved. Trimming pared 2 bases from V and 1 base from J, leaving 3 bases between. The CDR3 loop spans 13 amino acids. Germline-derived CDR1 and CDR2 are SGHTA and FQGNSA.

The chain recombines TRBV29-1 with TRBJ1-2; TRBD1 matches 7 bases. Germline lookup yields CDR1 SQVTM and CDR2 ANQGSEA. V trimming: 6 bases; J trimming: 5 bases; junction bases outside the gene matches: 12. The CDR3 is 14 amino acids. CDR3 DNA sequence: TGCAGCGTCGCCCGTGGTGAGGGGGCGTATGGCTACACCTTC. It yields the protein CSVARGEGAYGYTF.

The chain uses TRBV30 and TRBJ1-2; TRBD1 matches 7 bases. After removal of 4 bases from V and 7 bases from J, the junction contained 9 bases not matched to a gene. The CDR3 spans 13 residues. Germline CDR1 reads GTSNPN; CDR2 reads SVGIG (reference sequence). CDR3 protein: CAWKRQGLAGYTF. The CDR3 region has the DNA TGTGCCTGGAAACGACAGGGTCTCGCTGGCTACACCTTC.

The chain has TRBV5-1 and TRBJ2-5; 11 nucleotides match TRBD2. This CDR3 is 17 amino acids long. V trimming: 0 bases; J trimming: 5 bases; junction bases outside the gene matches: 9. The germline gives CDR1 SGHRS, CDR2 YFSETQ. The CDR3 DNA reads TGCGCCAGCAGCTTGGGGGGGCTAGCGGGAGGTGATGAGACCCAGTACTTC. Translated: CASSLGGLAGGDETQYF.

The chain combines TRBV14 with TRBJ2-1; D is perhaps TRBD2 (7 bases). Trimming removed 4 bases at V and 8 bases at J, with 12 bases between. This CDR3 contains 13 residues. The germline V gene has CDR1 SGHDN and CDR2 FVKESK. This CDR3 reads CASSPGGHYEQFF. The DNA for the CDR3 is TGTGCCAGCAGCCCCGGGGGGCATTATGAGCAGTTCTTC.

The chain combines TRBV9 with TRBJ1-2; no firm D call. The CDR3 runs 14 residues. With 0 bases removed from V and 4 bases from J, the gap between germline ends came to 10 bases. Germline CDR1 is SGDLS and CDR2 is YYNGEE. CDR3 DNA sequence: TGTGCCAGCAGCGTAGCCCCAGGAACCTATGGCTACACCTTC. Translation: CASSVAPGTYGYTF.

V is TRBV6-4 and J is TRBJ2-1, with TRBD2 identical over 10 bases. Germline loops: CDR1 MRHNA, CDR2 SNTAGT. CDR3 length: 16 residues. V was clipped by 5 bases and J by 1 base; unmatched bases: 5. The CDR3 loop reads CASSKEAGGSYNEQFF. CDR3 nucleotides: TGTGCCAGCAGTAAAGAAGCGGGGGGGTCCTACAATGAGCAGTTCTTC.